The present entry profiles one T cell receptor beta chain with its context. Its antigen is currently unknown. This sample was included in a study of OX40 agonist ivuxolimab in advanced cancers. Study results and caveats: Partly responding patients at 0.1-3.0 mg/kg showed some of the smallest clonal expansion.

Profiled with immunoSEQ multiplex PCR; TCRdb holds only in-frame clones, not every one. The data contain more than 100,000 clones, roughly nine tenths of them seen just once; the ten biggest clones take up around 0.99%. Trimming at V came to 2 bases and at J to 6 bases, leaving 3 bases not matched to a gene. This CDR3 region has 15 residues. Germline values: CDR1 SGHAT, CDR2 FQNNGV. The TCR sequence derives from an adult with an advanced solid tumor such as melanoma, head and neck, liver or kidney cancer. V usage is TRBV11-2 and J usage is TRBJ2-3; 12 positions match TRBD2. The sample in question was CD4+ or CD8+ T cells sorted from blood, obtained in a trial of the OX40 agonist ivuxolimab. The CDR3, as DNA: TGTGCCAGCAGCTTACCTAGCGGGAGGGGCGATACGCAGTATTTT. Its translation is CASSLPSGRGDTQYF. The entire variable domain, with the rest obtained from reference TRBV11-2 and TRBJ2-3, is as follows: EAGVAQSPRYKIIEKRQSVAFWCNPISGHATLYWYQQILGQGPKLLIQFQNNGVVDDSQLPKDRFSAERLKGVDSTLKIQPAKLEDSAVYLCASSLPSGRGDTQYFGPGTRLTVL.